This TCR beta chain was identified during a study of blood T cell repertoires in COVID-19. The overall study: The United States, Italy and Spain were the sources of the acute and convalescent COVID-19 samples. T cells, B-cell-depleted T cells, or PBMCs supplied cDNA or gDNA.

This clone appeared once. V was pared by 7 bases and J by 11 bases, with 17 bases between. The germline CDR1 and CDR2 sequences are DFQATT and SNEGSKA (reference sequence). The CDR3 spans 11 residues. Methods used by the authors: Amplification of reference gene primers was used by the study to estimate nucleated cell counts. The table came from immunoSEQ multiplex PCR; TCRdb's copy has only in-frame clones and leaves some out. D and trimming were read from the DNA, whereas the V and J calls and clone size are those reported in that table. The profile shows under 200,000 clones, roughly 78% of them singletons.

The chain links TRBV20-1 to TRBJ1-1; the D gene is possibly TRBD1 (5 bases). This sequence was found in a man aged 65 to 79 with active or convalescent COVID-19. Sequencing input: peripheral blood. The CDR3 bases are TGCAGTGGGGCGGCTCGCTCAGGGGCTTTCTTT. Translation: CSGAARSGAFF.